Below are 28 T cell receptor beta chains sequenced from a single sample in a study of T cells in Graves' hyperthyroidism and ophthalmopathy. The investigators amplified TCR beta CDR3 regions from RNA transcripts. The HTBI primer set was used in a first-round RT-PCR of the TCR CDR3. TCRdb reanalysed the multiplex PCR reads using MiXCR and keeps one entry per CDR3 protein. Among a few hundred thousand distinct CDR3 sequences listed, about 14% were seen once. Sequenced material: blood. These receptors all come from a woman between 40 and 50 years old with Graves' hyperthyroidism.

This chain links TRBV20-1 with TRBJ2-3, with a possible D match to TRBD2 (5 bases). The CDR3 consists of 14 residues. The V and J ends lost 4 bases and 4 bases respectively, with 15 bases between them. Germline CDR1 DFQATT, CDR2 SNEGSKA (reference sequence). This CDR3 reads CSATPPDLADTQYF. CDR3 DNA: TGCAGTGCTACCCCTCCGGACTTGGCAGATACGCAGTATTTT.

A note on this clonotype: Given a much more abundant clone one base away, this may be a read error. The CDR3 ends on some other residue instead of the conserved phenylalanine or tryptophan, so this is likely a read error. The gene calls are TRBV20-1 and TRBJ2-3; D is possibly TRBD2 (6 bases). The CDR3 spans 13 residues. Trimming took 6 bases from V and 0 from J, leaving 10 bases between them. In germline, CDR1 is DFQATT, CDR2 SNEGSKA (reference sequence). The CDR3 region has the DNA TGCAGTGCCCAGAGCGGGAGCACAGATACGCAGTATCTT. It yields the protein CSAQSGSTDTQYL.

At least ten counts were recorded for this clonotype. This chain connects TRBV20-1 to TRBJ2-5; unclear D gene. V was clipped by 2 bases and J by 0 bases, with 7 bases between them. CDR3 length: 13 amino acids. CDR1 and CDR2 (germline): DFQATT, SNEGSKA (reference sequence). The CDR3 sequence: CSARPPYQETQYF. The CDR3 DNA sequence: TGCAGTGCTAGACCCCCGTACCAAGAGACCCAGTACTTC.

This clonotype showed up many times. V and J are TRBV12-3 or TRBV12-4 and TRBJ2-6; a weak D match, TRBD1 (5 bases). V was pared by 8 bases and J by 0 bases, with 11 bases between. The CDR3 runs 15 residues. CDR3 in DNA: TGTGCCAGCGGGTTCGACAGCTCTGGGGCCAACGTCCTGACTTTC. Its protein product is CASGFDSSGANVLTF.

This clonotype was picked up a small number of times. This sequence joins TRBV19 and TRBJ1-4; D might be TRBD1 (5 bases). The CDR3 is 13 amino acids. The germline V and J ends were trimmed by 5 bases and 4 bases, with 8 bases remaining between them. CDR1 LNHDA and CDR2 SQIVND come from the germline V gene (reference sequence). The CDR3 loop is CASSVGHNEKLFF. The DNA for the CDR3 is TGTGCCAGTAGTGTCGGACATAATGAAAAACTGTTTTTT.

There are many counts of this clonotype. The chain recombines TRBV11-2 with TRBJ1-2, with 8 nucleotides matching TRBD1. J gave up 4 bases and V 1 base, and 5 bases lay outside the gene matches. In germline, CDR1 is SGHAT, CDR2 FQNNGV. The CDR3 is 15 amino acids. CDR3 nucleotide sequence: TGTGCCAGCAGCTTAGGATGGACAGGGCCCTATGGCTACACCTTC. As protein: CASSLGWTGPYGYTF. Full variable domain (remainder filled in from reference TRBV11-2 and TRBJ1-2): EAGVAQSPRYKIIEKRQSVAFWCNPISGHATLYWYQQILGQGPKLLIQFQNNGVVDDSQLPKDRFSAERLKGVDSTLKIQPAKLEDSAVYLCASSLGWTGPYGYTFGSGTRLTVV.

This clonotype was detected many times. The CDR3 loop is CASSLGGSGEQFF. Written as DNA, the CDR3 is TGTGCCAGCAGCTTAGGCGGGAGCGGGGAGCAGTTCTTC. V usage is TRBV11-2 and J usage is TRBJ2-1, with TRBD2 matching 7 bases. Germline V lookup: CDR1 SGHAT, CDR2 FQNNGV. The V segment lost 1 base and the J segment 10 bases; nucleotides outside the gene matches: 4. The CDR3 has 13 amino acids.

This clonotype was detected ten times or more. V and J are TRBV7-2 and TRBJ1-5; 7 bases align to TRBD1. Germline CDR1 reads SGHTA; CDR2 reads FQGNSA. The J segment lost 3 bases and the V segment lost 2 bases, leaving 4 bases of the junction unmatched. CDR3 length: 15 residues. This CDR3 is CASSLWDSSNQPQHF. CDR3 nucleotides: TGTGCCAGCAGCTTATGGGACAGCTCCAATCAGCCCCAGCATTTT.

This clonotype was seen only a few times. The DNA for the CDR3 is TGTGCCAGTAGTACCTTAGCGGGTCGGGGAGGGGAGACCCAGTACTTC. Its protein is CASSTLAGRGGETQYF. The chain is built from TRBV11-2 and TRBJ2-5; 7 bases map to TRBD2. Germline V gene data show CDR1 as SGHAT and CDR2 as FQNNGV. There are 16 residues in the CDR3. The trim removed 9 bases at V and 5 bases at J, leaving 18 bases unmatched.

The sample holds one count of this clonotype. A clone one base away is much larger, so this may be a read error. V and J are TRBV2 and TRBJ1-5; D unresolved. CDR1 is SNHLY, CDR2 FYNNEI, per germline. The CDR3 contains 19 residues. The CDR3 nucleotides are TGTACCAGCAGTGAAGTCATCGGTTTCGCGAGGTCGGGCAATCAGCCCCAGCATTTT. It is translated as CTSSEVIGFARSGNQPQHF.

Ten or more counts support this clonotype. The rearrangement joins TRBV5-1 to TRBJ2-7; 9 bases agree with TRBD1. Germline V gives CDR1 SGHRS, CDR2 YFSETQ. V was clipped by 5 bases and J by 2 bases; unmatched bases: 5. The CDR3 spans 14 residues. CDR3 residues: CASSSRDRAYEQYF. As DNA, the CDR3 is TGCGCCAGCAGTTCCCGGGACAGGGCCTACGAGCAGTACTTC.

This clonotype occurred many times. The DNA for the CDR3 is TGTGCCACCAGCAGGTGGGGACTAGCGGGAGGGCCTCCCGCTTACAATGAGCAGTTCTTC. This codes for CATSRWGLAGGPPAYNEQFF. This chain connects TRBV15 to TRBJ2-1; TRBD2 matches 16 bases. Germline CDR1 reads LNHNV; CDR2 reads YYDKDF (reference sequence). V shed 3 bases, J shed 4 bases, and the junction held 12 bases outside the gene matches. CDR3 length: 20 amino acids.

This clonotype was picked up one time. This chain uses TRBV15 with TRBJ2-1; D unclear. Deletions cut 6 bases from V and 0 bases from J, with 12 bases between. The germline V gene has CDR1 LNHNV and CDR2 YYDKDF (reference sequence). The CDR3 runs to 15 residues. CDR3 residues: CATSADHSSYNEQFF. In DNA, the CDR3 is TGTGCCACCAGTGCGGATCACAGCTCCTACAATGAGCAGTTCTTC.

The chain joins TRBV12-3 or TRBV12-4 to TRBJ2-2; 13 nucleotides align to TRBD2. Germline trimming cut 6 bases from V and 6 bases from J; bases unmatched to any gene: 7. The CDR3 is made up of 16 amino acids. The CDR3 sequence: CASRAGLAGTAGELFF. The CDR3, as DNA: TGTGCCAGCAGGGCGGGACTAGCGGGAACTGCCGGGGAGCTGTTTTTT.

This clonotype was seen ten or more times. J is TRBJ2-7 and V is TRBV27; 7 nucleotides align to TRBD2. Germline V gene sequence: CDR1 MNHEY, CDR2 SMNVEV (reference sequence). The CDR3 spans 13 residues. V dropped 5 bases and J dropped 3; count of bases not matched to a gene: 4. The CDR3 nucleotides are TGTGCCAGCAGTAGTGGACTAGGCTACGAGCAGTACTTC. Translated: CASSSGLGYEQYF.

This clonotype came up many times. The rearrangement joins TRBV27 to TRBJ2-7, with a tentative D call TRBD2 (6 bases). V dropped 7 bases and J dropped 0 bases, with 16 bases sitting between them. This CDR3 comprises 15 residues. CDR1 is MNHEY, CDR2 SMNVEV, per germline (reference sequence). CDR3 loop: CASNYPAGSSYEQYF. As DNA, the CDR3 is TGTGCCAGCAATTATCCGGCGGGGAGCTCCTACGAGCAGTACTTC.

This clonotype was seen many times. Here the CDR3 DNA reads TGCAGCGTTAGGGGGAGCGGCTACAATGAGCAGTTCTTC. Residues: CSVRGSGYNEQFF. The rearrangement uses TRBV29-1 and TRBJ2-1, with TRBD1 as a possible D gene (6 bases). The germline V gene has CDR1 SQVTM and CDR2 ANQGSEA. The V end was cut by 5 bases, the J end by 3 bases, with 11 bases between. This CDR3 has 13 amino acids.

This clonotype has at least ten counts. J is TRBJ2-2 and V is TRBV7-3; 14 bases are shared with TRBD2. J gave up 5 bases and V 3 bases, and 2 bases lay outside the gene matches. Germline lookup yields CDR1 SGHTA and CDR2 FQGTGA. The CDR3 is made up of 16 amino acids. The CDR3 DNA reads TGTGCCAGCAGCTTGGGACTAGCGGGAGTTACCGGGGAGCTGTTTTTT. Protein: CASSLGLAGVTGELFF.

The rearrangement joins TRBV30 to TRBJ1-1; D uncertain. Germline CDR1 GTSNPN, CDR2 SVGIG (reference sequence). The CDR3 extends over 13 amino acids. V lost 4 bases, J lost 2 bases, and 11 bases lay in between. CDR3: CAWTLSSNTEAFF. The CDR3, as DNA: TGTGCCTGGACCCTTAGTAGCAACACTGAAGCTTTCTTT.

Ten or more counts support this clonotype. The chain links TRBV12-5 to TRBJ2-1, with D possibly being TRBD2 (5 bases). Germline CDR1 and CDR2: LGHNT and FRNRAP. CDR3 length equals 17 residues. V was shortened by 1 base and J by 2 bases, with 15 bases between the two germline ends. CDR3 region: CASGLALGEGAYNEQFF. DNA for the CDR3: TGTGCTAGTGGTTTGGCCCTGGGCGAGGGCGCCTACAATGAGCAGTTCTTC.

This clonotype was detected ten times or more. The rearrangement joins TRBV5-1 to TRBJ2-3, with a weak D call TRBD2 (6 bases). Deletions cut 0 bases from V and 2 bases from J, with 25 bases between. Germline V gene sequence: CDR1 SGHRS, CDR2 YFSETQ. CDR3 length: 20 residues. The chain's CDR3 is CASSLAPPDLGGPPTDTQYF. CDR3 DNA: TGCGCCAGCAGCTTGGCTCCCCCGGACCTGGGGGGACCACCCACAGATACGCAGTATTTT.

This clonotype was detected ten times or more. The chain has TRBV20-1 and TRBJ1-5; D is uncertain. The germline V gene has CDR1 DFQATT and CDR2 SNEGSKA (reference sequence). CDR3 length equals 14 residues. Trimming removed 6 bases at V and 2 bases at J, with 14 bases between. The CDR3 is CSASGGQGNQPQHF. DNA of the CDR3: TGCAGTGCCTCAGGCGGGCAGGGCAATCAGCCCCAGCATTTT.

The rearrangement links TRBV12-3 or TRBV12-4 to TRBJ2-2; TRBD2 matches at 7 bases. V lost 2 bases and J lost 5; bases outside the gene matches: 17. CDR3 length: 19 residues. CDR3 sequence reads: CASSLLRGGSPGTTGELFF. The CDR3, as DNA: TGTGCCAGCAGTTTACTTAGGGGCGGGAGCCCCGGGACTACCGGGGAGCTGTTTTTT.

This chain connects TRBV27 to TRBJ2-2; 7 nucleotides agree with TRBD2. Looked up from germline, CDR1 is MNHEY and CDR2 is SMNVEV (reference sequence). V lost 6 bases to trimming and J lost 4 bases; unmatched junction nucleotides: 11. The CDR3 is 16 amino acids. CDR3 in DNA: TGTGCCAGCAGCGAACATCGGGGGGACCCCACCGGGGAGCTGTTTTTT. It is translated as CASSEHRGDPTGELFF.

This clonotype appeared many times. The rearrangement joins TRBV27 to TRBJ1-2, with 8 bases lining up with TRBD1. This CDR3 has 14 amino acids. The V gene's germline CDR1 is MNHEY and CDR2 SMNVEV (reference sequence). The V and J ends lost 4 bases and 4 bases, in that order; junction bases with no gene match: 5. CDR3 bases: TGTGCCAGCAGTTCTCAGGGGGCCCTCTATGGCTACACCTTC. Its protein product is CASSSQGALYGYTF.

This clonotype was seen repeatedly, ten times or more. The DNA of the CDR3 is TGTGCCAGCAGTTTCGCCCGTGGACAGACAGATACGCAGTATTTT. Amino acid sequence: CASSFARGQTDTQYF. The rearrangement uses TRBV12-3 or TRBV12-4 and TRBJ2-3; D might be TRBD1 (6 bases). V lost 3 bases to trimming and J lost 3 bases, with 13 bases between them. CDR3 size: 15 residues.

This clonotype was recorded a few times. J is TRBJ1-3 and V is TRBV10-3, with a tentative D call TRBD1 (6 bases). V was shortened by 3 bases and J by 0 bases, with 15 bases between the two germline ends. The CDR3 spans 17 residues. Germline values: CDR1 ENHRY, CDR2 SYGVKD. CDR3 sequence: CAISDRGVGYSGNTIYF. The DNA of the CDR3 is TGTGCCATCAGTGACAGGGGCGTCGGGTACTCTGGAAACACCATATATTTT.

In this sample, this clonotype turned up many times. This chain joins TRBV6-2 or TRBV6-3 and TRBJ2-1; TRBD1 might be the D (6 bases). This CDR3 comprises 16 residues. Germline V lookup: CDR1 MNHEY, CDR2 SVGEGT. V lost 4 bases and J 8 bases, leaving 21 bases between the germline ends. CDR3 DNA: TGTGCCAGCAGTTTCCTGGGGGCCCAGGGAAAGGATGAGCAGTTCTTC. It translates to CASSFLGAQGKDEQFF.